What follows are 16 T cell receptor beta chains derived from one specimen sequenced in a study of T cell changes during pregnancy in multiple sclerosis. Method: immunoSEQ multiplex PCR; TCRdb's copy keeps in-frame clones and lacks some. The sample carries 95,000 to 100,000 clones, 75% to 95% recorded once. The sample here was peripheral blood, taken in the second trimester of pregnancy. These receptors all come from a female donor with multiple sclerosis, enrolled in a pregnancy study.

V usage is TRBV28 and J usage is TRBJ1-1; 10 bases line up with TRBD1. Germline CDR1 reads MDHEN; CDR2 reads SYDVKM. The ends lost 5 bases at V and 6 bases at J; junction bases unmatched: 9. CDR3 length equals 15 residues. The CDR3 DNA sequence: TGTGCCAGCAGTCAAGACAGGGGGCGGGACGCTGAAGCTTTCTTT. Its protein is CASSQDRGRDAEAFF.

CDR3 DNA sequence: TGTGCCAGCACCAAGACAGGGGGATCCTACGAGCAGTACTTC. Its protein is CASTKTGGSYEQYF. The V call is TRBV6-6, the J call TRBJ2-7; 9 bases map to TRBD1. This CDR3 is built from 14 residues. The V gene's germline CDR1 is MNHNY and CDR2 SVGAGI (reference sequence). V trimming: 7 bases; J trimming: 1 base; junction bases outside the gene matches: 5.

The chain combines TRBV25-1 with TRBJ1-1; 9 bases are shared with TRBD1. The CDR3 consists of 14 residues. Germline V gives CDR1 MGHDK, CDR2 SYGVNS. J gave up 10 bases and V 4 bases, and 10 bases lay outside the gene matches. The CDR3 sequence is CASSGVGQGIGAFF. DNA of the CDR3: TGTGCCAGCAGTGGGGTCGGACAGGGGATTGGAGCTTTCTTT.

This rearrangement joins TRBV7-3 to TRBJ2-7, with no clear D. Germline V CDR1 and CDR2: SGHTA, FQGTGA. Deletions cut 2 bases from V and 7 bases from J, with 15 bases between. The CDR3 is made up of 14 amino acids. In DNA form, the CDR3 reads TGTGCCAGCAGCTTAGATCCAGCGTCTAGAGAGCAGTACTTC. Residues: CASSLDPASREQYF.

This sequence joins TRBV19 and TRBJ2-5, with 9 bases that match TRBD1. Germline V gives CDR1 LNHDA, CDR2 SQIVND (reference sequence). The CDR3 loop spans 16 amino acids. V dropped 5 bases and J dropped 0; count of bases not matched to a gene: 7. CDR3 residues: CASSSPGTGNQETQYF. The DNA for the CDR3 is TGTGCCAGTAGTTCCCCCGGGACAGGGAACCAAGAGACCCAGTACTTC.

The chain employs TRBV7-2 and TRBJ2-7; 7 bases fit TRBD2. Germline V CDR1 and CDR2: SGHTA, FQGNSA. The V segment lost 2 bases and the J segment 1 base; nucleotides outside the gene matches: 14. The CDR3 consists of 18 residues. CDR3 sequence (DNA): TGTGCCAGCAGCTTAACGGTTAATGCGGGAGCGAGGTCCTACGAGCAGTACTTC. Translation: CASSLTVNAGARSYEQYF.

This clone has a single count. The same CDR3 is also encoded by other DNA sequences in this sample. The chain employs TRBV6-5 and TRBJ2-7; 12 bases map to TRBD2. CDR1 is MNHEY and CDR2 is SVGAGI in the germline V gene. V shed 0 bases, J shed 2 bases, and the junction held 2 bases outside the gene matches. The CDR3 covers 16 residues. CDR3 residues: CASSYSTSGSPYEQYF. CDR3 nucleotide sequence: TGTGCCAGCAGTTACTCGACTAGCGGGAGCCCCTACGAGCAGTACTTC.

This chain uses TRBV7-2 with TRBJ1-5; maybe TRBD1 (6 bases). CDR3 length: 14 residues. Germline lookup yields CDR1 SGHTA and CDR2 FQGNSA. The V and J ends lost 1 base and 2 bases respectively, with 6 bases between them. In DNA, the CDR3 is TGTGCCAGCAGCTTAGACAGGGGCAATCAGCCCCAGCATTTT. Translation: CASSLDRGNQPQHF.

The chain links TRBV21-1 to TRBJ2-3; TRBD1, as called in the table, went unchecked against the DNA. TRBV21-1 is deemed a pseudogene. CDR3 length: 12 amino acids. The chain's CDR3 is CASSQGPDTQYF. CDR3 coding DNA: TGTGCCAGCAGCCAGGGCCCAGATACGCAGTATTTT.

This clone has a count of ten or more. V gene TRBV5-1 combines with J gene TRBJ2-7, with a tentative D call TRBD2 (7 bases). The CDR3 has 14 residues. V lost 6 bases, J lost 5 bases, and 18 bases lay in between. The germline CDR1 and CDR2 sequences are SGHRS and YFSETQ. CDR3: CASTAGAQNHEQYF. The CDR3 DNA reads as TGCGCCAGCACCGCGGGGGCGCAAAACCACGAGCAGTACTTC.

CDR3 nucleotides: TGTGCCAGCAGCGTAGGCGGTTATGGCTACACCTTC. Its translation is CASSVGGYGYTF. The V gene is TRBV9, the J gene TRBJ1-2; D unclear. V gave up 0 bases and J gave up 5 bases, with 5 bases separating them. The CDR3 runs 12 residues. Germline-derived CDR1 and CDR2 are SGDLS and YYNGEE.

This chain uses TRBV2 with TRBJ2-7, with a possible D match to TRBD1 (5 bases). Germline V CDR1 and CDR2: SNHLY, FYNNEI. CDR3 length equals 18 residues. The ends were cut back, 0 bases at V and 0 bases at J, with 18 bases in the middle. The CDR3 coding sequence is TGTGCCAGCAGTGAAGCGCTTCTCGGCGGTCAGGGCTCCTACGAGCAGTACTTC. Amino acid sequence: CASSEALLGGQGSYEQYF.

The chain is built from TRBV4-1 and TRBJ1-5; D is perhaps TRBD1 (5 bases). The germline CDR1 and CDR2 sequences are MGHRA and YSYEKL. The CDR3 length is 13 residues. The V end lost 6 bases, the J end lost 5 bases, and 11 bases lay between the germline ends. CDR3 sequence: CASRDGGDQPQHF. For the CDR3, the DNA is TGCGCCAGCAGGGACGGGGGGGATCAGCCCCAGCATTTT.

The CDR3 DNA reads as TGTGCCAGTAGTATAAGGCTTAGGGTTACTAGCGGGGGGACCGGGGAGCTGTTTTTT. It specifies CASSIRLRVTSGGTGELFF. The chain uses TRBV19 and TRBJ2-2, with TRBD2 matching over 12 bases. Germline-derived CDR1 and CDR2 are LNHDA and SQIVND (reference sequence). The length of the CDR3 is 19 residues. Trimming at V came to 2 bases and at J to 5 bases, leaving 12 bases not matched to a gene.

The gene calls are TRBV11-2 and TRBJ1-5; D is ambiguous. The germline V gene encodes CDR1 SGHAT and CDR2 FQNNGV. V shed 5 bases and J shed 9 bases, with 14 bases lying between them. The CDR3 covers 13 residues. The CDR3: CASSQDSKLPQHF. The CDR3 nucleotides read TGTGCCAGCAGCCAAGACTCAAAATTGCCCCAGCATTTT.

The genes are TRBV27 and TRBJ1-5; 8 nucleotides agree with TRBD1. This CDR3 has 14 amino acids. Looked up from germline, CDR1 is MNHEY and CDR2 is SMNVEV (reference sequence). V lost 5 bases, J lost 4 bases, and 4 bases stayed unmatched. The CDR3: CASSNGQGNQPQHF. Written as DNA, the CDR3 is TGTGCCAGCAGTAACGGACAGGGTAATCAGCCCCAGCATTTT.